Listed here is a single T cell receptor (beta chain). This sample stems from a study of CD8 T cells in Susac syndrome. Turning to the study itself: Patients with Susac syndrome were therapy-naive, taking corticosteroids, with some also receiving intravenous immunoglobulin, or taking intravenous immunoglobulin alone at the time their blood was drawn.

Sequencing targeted TCR beta in T cells from blood (CD8+ and CD4+). The RNA, about 0.5 to 1 ug, was put through reverse transcription using random hexamers. Multiplex immunoSEQ PCR targeted 54 Vbeta and 13 Jbeta TCR beta segments. TCRdb passed the immunoSEQ multiplex PCR reads through MiXCR, listing each CDR3 protein once. This table holds around 53,000 distinct CDR3 sequences, around 95% found once. This clonotype was sampled from a human donor with Susac syndrome. The sample comprised CD8+ T cells from PBMCs.

The CDR3: CASRPVGFYTEAFF. CDR3 nucleotide sequence: TGTGCCAGCAGGCCTGTGGGCTTCTACACTGAAGCTTTCTTT. The chain joins TRBV5-6 to TRBJ1-1; D uncertain. V shed 5 bases and J shed 3 bases, with 14 bases lying between them. Germline CDR1 and CDR2: SGHDT and YYEEEE. The CDR3 loop spans 14 amino acids.